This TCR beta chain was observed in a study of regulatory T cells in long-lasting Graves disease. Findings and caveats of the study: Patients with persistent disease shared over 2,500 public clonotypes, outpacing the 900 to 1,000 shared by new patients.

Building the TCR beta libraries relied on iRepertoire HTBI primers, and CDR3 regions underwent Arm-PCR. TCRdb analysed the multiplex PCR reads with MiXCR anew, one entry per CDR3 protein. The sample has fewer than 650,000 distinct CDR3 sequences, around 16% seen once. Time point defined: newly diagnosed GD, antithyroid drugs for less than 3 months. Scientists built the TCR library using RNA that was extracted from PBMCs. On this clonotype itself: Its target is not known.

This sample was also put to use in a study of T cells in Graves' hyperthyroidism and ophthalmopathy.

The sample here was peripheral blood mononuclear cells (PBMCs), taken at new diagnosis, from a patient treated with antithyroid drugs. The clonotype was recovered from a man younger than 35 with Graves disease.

The CDR3 region has the DNA TGTGCCTGGAGTGGAATCGTGGGAAACACCATATATTTT. Translated, it gives CAWSGIVGNTIYF. The rearrangement uses TRBV30 and TRBJ1-3; D not resolved. Germline V gene lookup returns CDR1 GTSNPN and CDR2 SVGIG (reference sequence). V dropped 1 base and J dropped 4 bases, with 8 bases sitting between them. CDR3 length: 13 residues.